This T cell receptor (beta chain) appears in the sequencing data of a study of T cells in Graves' hyperthyroidism and ophthalmopathy. The CDR3 loop spans 17 amino acids. Germline V CDR1 and CDR2: MDHEN, SYDVKM. Trimming shortened V by 6 bases and J by 4 bases, and 24 bases separated the two germline ends. TCR beta CDR3 regions were amplified from RNA transcripts. Initially, a first-round RT-PCR of the TCR CDR3 employed the HTBI primer set. A single record per CDR3 protein comes from TCRdb applying MiXCR to the multiplex PCR reads. The data contain under 350,000 distinct CDR3 sequences, about 20% of them singletons.

This chain uses TRBV28 with TRBJ1-2; a weak D match, TRBD1 (5 bases). The sample consisted of blood. The clonotype originates from a woman in her forties or fifties with Graves' hyperthyroidism. Written as DNA, the CDR3 is TGTGCCAGCAGAGAGCTAATCCGGGACCCACACTCCTATGGCTACACCTTC. Amino acids: CASRELIRDPHSYGYTF.